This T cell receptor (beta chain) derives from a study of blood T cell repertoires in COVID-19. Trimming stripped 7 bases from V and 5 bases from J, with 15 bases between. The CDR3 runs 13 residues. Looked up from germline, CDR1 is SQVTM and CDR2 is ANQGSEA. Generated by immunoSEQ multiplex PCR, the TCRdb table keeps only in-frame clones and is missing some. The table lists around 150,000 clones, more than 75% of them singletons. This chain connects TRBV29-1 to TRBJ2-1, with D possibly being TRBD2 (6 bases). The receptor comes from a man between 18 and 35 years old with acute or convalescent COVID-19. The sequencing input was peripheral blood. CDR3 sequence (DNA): TGCAGCGCCACCAGGGACTGGAACAATGAGCAGTTCTTC. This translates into CSATRDWNNEQFF.